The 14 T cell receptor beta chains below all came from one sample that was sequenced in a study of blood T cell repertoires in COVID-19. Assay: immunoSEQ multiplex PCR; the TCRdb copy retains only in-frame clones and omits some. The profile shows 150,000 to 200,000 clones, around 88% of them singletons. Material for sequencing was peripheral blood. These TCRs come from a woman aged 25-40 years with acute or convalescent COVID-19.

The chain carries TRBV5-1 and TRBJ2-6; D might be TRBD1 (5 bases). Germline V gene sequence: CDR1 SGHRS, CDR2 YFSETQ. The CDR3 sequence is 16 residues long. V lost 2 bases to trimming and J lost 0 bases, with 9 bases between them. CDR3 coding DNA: TGCGCCAGCAGCTTAGGACACAACTCTGGGGCCAACGTCCTGACTTTC. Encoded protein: CASSLGHNSGANVLTF.

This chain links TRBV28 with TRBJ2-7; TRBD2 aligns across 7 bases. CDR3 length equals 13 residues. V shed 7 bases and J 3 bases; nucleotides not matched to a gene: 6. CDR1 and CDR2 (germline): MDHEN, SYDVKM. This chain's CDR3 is CASTAGPYYEQYF. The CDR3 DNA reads TGTGCCAGCACAGCGGGACCTTACTACGAGCAGTACTTC.

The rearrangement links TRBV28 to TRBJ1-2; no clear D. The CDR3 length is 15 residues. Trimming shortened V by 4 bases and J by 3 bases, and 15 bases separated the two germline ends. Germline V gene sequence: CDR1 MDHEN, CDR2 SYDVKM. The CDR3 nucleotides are TGTGCCAGCAGTTCCCAAGGGAGCGGACACTATGGCTACACCTTC. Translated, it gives CASSSQGSGHYGYTF.

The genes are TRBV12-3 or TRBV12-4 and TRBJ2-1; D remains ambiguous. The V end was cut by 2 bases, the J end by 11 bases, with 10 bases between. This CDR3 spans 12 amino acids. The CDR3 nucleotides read TGTGCCAGCAGTTTAACCGAGCGACAGCAGTTCTTC. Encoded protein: CASSLTERQQFF.

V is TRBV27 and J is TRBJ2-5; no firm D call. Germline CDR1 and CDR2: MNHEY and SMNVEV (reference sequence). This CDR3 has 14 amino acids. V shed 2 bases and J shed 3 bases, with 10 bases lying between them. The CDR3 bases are TGTGCCAGCAGTTTAGGGCCCTTGAAAGAGACCCAGTACTTC. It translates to CASSLGPLKETQYF.

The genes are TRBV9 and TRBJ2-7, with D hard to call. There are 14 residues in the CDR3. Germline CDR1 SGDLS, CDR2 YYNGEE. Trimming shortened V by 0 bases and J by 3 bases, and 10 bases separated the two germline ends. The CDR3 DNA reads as TGTGCCAGCAGCGTAGGAACATTAAACTACGAGCAGTACTTC. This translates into CASSVGTLNYEQYF.

The CDR3 region has the DNA TGCAGTGCTAGTAGAAGGGGGCTCTACGAGCAGTACTTC. Translation gives CSASRRGLYEQYF. V gene TRBV20-1 combines with J gene TRBJ2-7; TRBD1 matches 7 bases. The CDR3 loop spans 13 amino acids. V lost 3 bases and J lost 3; bases outside the gene matches: 5. CDR1 is DFQATT, CDR2 SNEGSKA, per germline (reference sequence).

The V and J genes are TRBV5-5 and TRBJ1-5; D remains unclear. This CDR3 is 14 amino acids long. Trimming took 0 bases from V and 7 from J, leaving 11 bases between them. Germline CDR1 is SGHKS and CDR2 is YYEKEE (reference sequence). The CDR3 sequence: CASSLVSEDQPQHF. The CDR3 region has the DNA TGTGCCAGCAGCTTGGTATCGGAGGACCAGCCCCAGCATTTT.

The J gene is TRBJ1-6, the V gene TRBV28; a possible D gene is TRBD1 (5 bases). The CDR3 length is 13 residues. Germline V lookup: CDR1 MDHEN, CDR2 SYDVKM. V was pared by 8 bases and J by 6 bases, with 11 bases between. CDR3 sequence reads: CASLGHFNSPLHF. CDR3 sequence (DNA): TGTGCCAGCCTAGGACACTTTAATTCACCCCTCCACTTT.

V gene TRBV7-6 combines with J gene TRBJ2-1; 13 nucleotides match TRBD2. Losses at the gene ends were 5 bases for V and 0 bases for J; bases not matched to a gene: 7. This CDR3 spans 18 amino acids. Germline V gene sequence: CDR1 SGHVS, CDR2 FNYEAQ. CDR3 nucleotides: TGTGCCAGCAGCCAACTACTAGCGGGAGGGTTCTCCTACAATGAGCAGTTCTTC. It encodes CASSQLLAGGFSYNEQFF.

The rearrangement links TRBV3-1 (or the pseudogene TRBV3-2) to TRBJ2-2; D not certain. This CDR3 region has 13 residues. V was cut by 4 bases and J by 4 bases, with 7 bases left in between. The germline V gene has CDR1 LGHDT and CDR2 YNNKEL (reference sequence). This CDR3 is CASSPTGTGELFF. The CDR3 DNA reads TGTGCCAGCAGCCCGACTGGCACCGGGGAGCTGTTTTTT.

CDR3 in DNA: TGCGCCAGCAGCGTATACCCCGGGACAGGGGCTTACGAGCAGTACTTC. Translation: CASSVYPGTGAYEQYF. This chain joins TRBV5-1 and TRBJ2-7, with TRBD1 matching over 10 bases. Per the germline V gene, CDR1 is SGHRS and CDR2 is YFSETQ. After removal of 4 bases from V and 4 bases from J, the junction contained 11 bases not matched to a gene. The CDR3 runs to 16 residues.

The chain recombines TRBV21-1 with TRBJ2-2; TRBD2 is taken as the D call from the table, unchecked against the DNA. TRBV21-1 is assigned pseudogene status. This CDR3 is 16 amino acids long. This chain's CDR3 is CASSKATGMDTGELFF. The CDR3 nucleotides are TGTGCCAGCAGCAAAGCTACGGGTATGGACACCGGGGAGCTGTTTTTT.

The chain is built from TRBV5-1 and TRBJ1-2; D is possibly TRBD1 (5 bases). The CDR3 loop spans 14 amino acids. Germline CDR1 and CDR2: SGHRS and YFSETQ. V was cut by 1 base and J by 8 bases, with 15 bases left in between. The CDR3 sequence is CASSLSGDEYGYTF. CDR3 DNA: TGCGCCAGCAGCTTGAGCGGGGACGAGTACGGCTACACCTTC.